Shown below are 21 T cell receptor beta chains from a single sample sequenced in a study of blood T cell repertoires in COVID-19. Data came from immunoSEQ multiplex PCR; TCRdb stores just in-frame clones and leaves some out. The sample holds 140,000 or so clones, approximately 80% seen once. The specimen sequenced was peripheral blood. These receptors came from a man aged 50-60 years with acute or convalescent COVID-19.

This sequence joins TRBV3-1 (or the pseudogene TRBV3-2) and TRBJ1-4, with D maybe TRBD1 (6 bases). The CDR3 extends over 13 amino acids. Germline V CDR1 and CDR2: LGHDT, YNNKEL (reference sequence). The V end was cut by 6 bases, the J end by 11 bases, with 16 bases between. CDR3 DNA: TGTGCCAGCAGTACCGGGACAATCGGCAAACTGTTTTTT. The encoded protein is CASSTGTIGKLFF.

This clone has just a few counts. The V gene is TRBV7-9, the J gene TRBJ1-1; the match to TRBD1 covers 7 bases. The germline gives CDR1 SEHNR, CDR2 FQNEAQ (reference sequence). CDR3 length: 15 amino acids. Unmatched junction bases numbered 11, after V lost 10 bases and J lost 0 bases. The CDR3 sequence is CATRDVQGVNTEAFF. CDR3 DNA sequence: TGTGCCACCAGGGACGTGCAGGGGGTGAACACTGAAGCTTTCTTT. Variable domain in full (rest from reference TRBV7-9 and TRBJ1-1): DTGVSQNPRHKITKRGQNVTFRCDPISEHNRLYWYRQTLGQGPEFLTYFQNEAQLEKSRLLSDRFSAERPKGSFSTLEIQRTEQGDSAMYLCATRDVQGVNTEAFFGQGTRLTVV.

The chain uses TRBV3-1 (or the pseudogene TRBV3-2) and TRBJ2-3; TRBD2 aligns across 7 bases. From germline, CDR1 is LGHDT and CDR2 YNNKEL (reference sequence). The CDR3 extends over 16 amino acids. Unmatched junction bases numbered 7, after V lost 0 bases and J lost 4 bases. CDR3 amino acids: CASSQDPAGLADTQYF. The CDR3 nucleotides read TGTGCCAGCAGCCAAGACCCAGCGGGGTTGGCAGATACGCAGTATTTT.

The chain combines TRBV6-1 with TRBJ2-4; D is undetermined. Germline V gene sequence: CDR1 MNHNS, CDR2 SASEGT. V shed 3 bases and J shed 0 bases, with 6 bases lying between them. The CDR3 runs to 14 residues. The CDR3 bases are TGTGCCAGCAGTGATCGAGGAGCCAAAAACATTCAGTACTTC. Encoded protein: CASSDRGAKNIQYF.

The rearrangement joins TRBV6-5 to TRBJ1-2; maybe TRBD1 (6 bases). V was cut by 4 bases and J by 8 bases, with 17 bases left in between. The CDR3 has 14 residues. Germline values: CDR1 MNHEY, CDR2 SVGAGI. The DNA for the CDR3 is TGTGCCAGCAGTTCCGATACAGGGATCAGGGGCTACACCTTC. It yields the protein CASSSDTGIRGYTF.

This rearrangement joins TRBV9 to TRBJ2-1; 7 nucleotides match TRBD2. The length of the CDR3 is 15 residues. The V segment lost 0 bases and the J segment 3 bases; nucleotides outside the gene matches: 3. CDR1 is SGDLS and CDR2 is YYNGEE in the germline V gene. The CDR3 here is CASSVGAGDYNEQFF. CDR3 sequence (DNA): TGTGCCAGCAGCGTAGGGGCGGGGGACTACAATGAGCAGTTCTTC.

The chain uses TRBV9 and TRBJ2-1; D may be TRBD2 (7 bases). The CDR3 runs 14 residues. Germline CDR1 SGDLS, CDR2 YYNGEE. Trimming shortened V by 0 bases and J by 7 bases, and 11 bases separated the two germline ends. The chain's CDR3 is CASSVGTRGNEQFF. In DNA, the CDR3 is TGTGCCAGCAGCGTAGGGACTAGGGGGAATGAGCAGTTCTTC. The full variable domain, completed using reference TRBV9 and TRBJ2-1, is DSGVTQTPKHLITATGQRVTLRCSPRSGDLSVYWYQQSLDQGLQFLIQYYNGEERAKGNILERFSAQQFPDLHSELNLSSLELGDSALYFCASSVGTRGNEQFFGPGTRLTVL.

This clone was observed many times. The V call is TRBV5-5, the J call TRBJ1-5; D not certain. The germline CDR1 and CDR2 sequences are SGHKS and YYEKEE (reference sequence). The V and J ends lost 5 bases and 3 bases respectively, with 15 bases between them. CDR3 length: 15 residues. CDR3 nucleotides: TGTGCCAGCAGTTCCACGACGGGGATCAATCAGCCCCAGCATTTT. It yields the protein CASSSTTGINQPQHF.

This clone appeared a few times. The chain recombines TRBV2 with TRBJ2-5, with TRBD1 matching 9 bases. Germline V gene lookup returns CDR1 SNHLY and CDR2 FYNNEI. The CDR3 consists of 14 residues. The V gene end was trimmed by 3 bases and the J gene end by 6 bases; junction bases not matched to a gene: 5. The DNA for the CDR3 is TGTGCCAGCAGTGAGGGGGACAGGGTGCAGACCCAGTACTTC. Protein product: CASSEGDRVQTQYF. The whole variable domain, filled in from reference TRBV2 and TRBJ2-5, reads EPEVTQTPSHQVTQMGQEVILRCVPISNHLYFYWYRQILGQKVEFLVSFYNNEISEKSEIFDDQFSVERPDGSNFTLKIRSTKLEDSAMYFCASSEGDRVQTQYFGPGTRLLVL.

The chain uses TRBV14 and TRBJ1-1, with 7 bases fitting TRBD1. The CDR3 sequence is 12 residues long. Per the germline V gene, CDR1 is SGHDN and CDR2 is FVKESK. The V segment lost 4 bases and the J segment 9 bases; nucleotides outside the gene matches: 5. The CDR3 region has the DNA TGTGCCAGCAGCCGAGGACAGGACAAAGCTTTCTTT. It encodes CASSRGQDKAFF. Full variable domain (rest looked up from reference TRBV14 and TRBJ1-1): EAGVTQFPSHSVIEKGQTVTLRCDPISGHDNLYWYRRVMGKEIKFLLHFVKESKQDESGMPNNRFLAERTGGTYSTLKVQPAELEDSGVYFCASSRGQDKAFFGQGTRLTVV.

In nucleotides, the CDR3 is TGTGCCAGTAGTACCCAGATGAACACTGAAGCTTTCTTT. Protein product: CASSTQMNTEAFF. V and J are TRBV19 and TRBJ1-1; D gene unclear. The CDR3 has 13 residues. Germline loops: CDR1 LNHDA, CDR2 SQIVND (reference sequence). Trimming stripped 4 bases from V and 0 bases from J, with 6 bases between.

This chain joins TRBV28 and TRBJ2-7, with TRBD1 matching 8 bases. This CDR3 has 14 residues. V was pared by 2 bases and J by 6 bases, with 6 bases of the junction left unmatched. Germline values: CDR1 MDHEN, CDR2 SYDVKM. CDR3 sequence (DNA): TGTGCCAGCAGTTTAGGGGGACAGGCCTTCGAGCAGTACGTC. Translating it yields CASSLGGQAFEQYV.

This chain uses TRBV7-8 with TRBJ2-5, with TRBD2 matching 7 bases. CDR1 SGHVS and CDR2 FQNEAQ come from the germline V gene. Losses at the gene ends were 0 bases for V and 5 bases for J; bases not matched to a gene: 6. CDR3 length equals 15 residues. CDR3 in DNA: TGTGCCAGCAGCTTAGCTGGGACCGGGGGGGAGACCCAGTACTTC. This sequence encodes CASSLAGTGGETQYF.

The rearrangement joins TRBV5-4 to TRBJ1-2; TRBD1 aligns across 9 bases. Germline assignment: CDR1 SGHNT and CDR2 YYREEE (reference sequence). Trimming cost V 0 bases and J 0 bases; bases outside gene matches: 3. The CDR3 totals 16 residues. The CDR3 DNA is TGTGCCAGCAGCTTGGGCAGGGACAGGGCTAACTATGGCTACACCTTC. Its translation: CASSLGRDRANYGYTF.

This chain links TRBV3-1 (or the pseudogene TRBV3-2) with TRBJ1-1; a weak D match, TRBD1 (6 bases). Trimming removed 4 bases from V and 5 bases from J, with 14 bases in between. This CDR3 region has 14 residues. CDR1 is LGHDT and CDR2 is YNNKEL in the germline V gene (reference sequence). The CDR3 DNA reads as TGTGCCAGCAGCCTTAGACAGGATAATACTGAAGCTTTCTTT. Its protein is CASSLRQDNTEAFF.

The chain carries TRBV19 and TRBJ1-1; tentative D call: TRBD1 (6 bases). The germline gives CDR1 LNHDA, CDR2 SQIVND (reference sequence). V was shortened by 2 bases and J by 11 bases, with 24 bases between the two germline ends. This CDR3 has 16 amino acids. In DNA, the CDR3 is TGTGCCAGTAGTATAAAAATAAAGGATACAGGGTCCGAGGCTTTCTTT. Translation: CASSIKIKDTGSEAFF. Combining the CDR3 with reference TRBV19 and TRBJ1-1 gives the whole variable domain DGGITQSPKYLFRKEGQNVTLSCEQNLNHDAMYWYRQDPGQGLRLIYYSQIVNDFQKGDIAEGYSVSREKKESFPLTVTSAQKNPTAFYLCASSIKIKDTGSEAFFGQGTRLTVV.

The V and J genes are TRBV19 and TRBJ2-5, with a tentative D call TRBD2 (5 bases). CDR1 LNHDA and CDR2 SQIVND come from the germline V gene (reference sequence). Trimming removed 4 bases at V and 6 bases at J, with 12 bases between. CDR3 length: 13 residues. The CDR3 region is CASSTTSGKTQYF. The CDR3 nucleotides are TGTGCCAGTAGTACCACATCGGGGAAGACCCAGTACTTC. The full variable domain, rest sourced from reference TRBV19 and TRBJ2-5, is DGGITQSPKYLFRKEGQNVTLSCEQNLNHDAMYWYRQDPGQGLRLIYYSQIVNDFQKGDIAEGYSVSREKKESFPLTVTSAQKNPTAFYLCASSTTSGKTQYFGPGTRLLVL.

The rearrangement uses TRBV30 and TRBJ2-3, with a weak D call TRBD2 (6 bases). The V end was cut by 0 bases, the J end by 2 bases, with 9 bases between. The CDR3 covers 14 residues. The germline gives CDR1 GTSNPN, CDR2 SVGIG (reference sequence). CDR3 loop: CAWSVSRDTDTQYF. CDR3 DNA sequence: TGTGCCTGGAGTGTATCGCGGGACACAGATACGCAGTATTTT.

The V call is TRBV7-9, the J call TRBJ1-2; D gene unclear. The CDR3 has 12 amino acids. Germline V CDR1 and CDR2: SEHNR, FQNEAQ (reference sequence). Between the trimmed V and J ends, which lost 4 bases and 0 bases, there was a span of 3 bases. CDR3 sequence: CASSSSNYGYTF. CDR3 DNA: TGTGCCAGCAGCTCGTCTAACTATGGCTACACCTTC.

The genes are TRBV29-1 and TRBJ1-1, with 8 positions matching TRBD1. CDR1 is SQVTM, CDR2 ANQGSEA, per germline. CDR3 length: 13 residues. V trimming: 7 bases; J trimming: 5 bases; junction bases outside the gene matches: 9. The CDR3 region is CSAIQGVGTEAFF. The CDR3 DNA follows: TGCAGCGCAATACAGGGGGTCGGGACTGAAGCTTTCTTT.

This chain connects TRBV25-1 to TRBJ2-3, with TRBD1 matching 8 bases. V gave up 3 bases and J gave up 6 bases; unmatched junction bases: 5. The germline gives CDR1 MGHDK, CDR2 SYGVNS. CDR3 length: 14 residues. The CDR3 reads CASSEGQDTDTQYF. CDR3 in DNA: TGTGCCAGCAGTGAGGGACAGGACACGGATACGCAGTATTTT.